This is a list of T cell receptor beta chains from one sample in a study of a mutant IDH1 vaccine in newly diagnosed glioma. Antigens of these TCRs are unknown. TCRdb's copy holds only in-frame clones and misses some; the assay was immunoSEQ multiplex PCR. The repertoire holds 88,000 or so clones, with approximately 85% as singletons. Source: PBMCs, taken from a glioma patient whose treatment included an IDH1 peptide vaccine. The receptors here all came from a man aged 25 to 45 with glioma. Some clones in this sample may be carry-over from other donors' samples. The CDR3 runs from the conserved cysteine through the conserved F or W. D genes are given only for firm matches. Clone size is stated in some rows and not others, as once, few, many or a class when expanded.

DNA	CDR3	V	J	size	D
TGCAGCGTTGAAGAGGAGGCCCTGGGAGAAAAACTGTTTTTT	CSVEEEALGEKLFF	TRBV29-1	TRBJ1-4	NA	NA
TGTGCCAGCAGCTTAGCGGGGGGGAAAAACATTCAGTACTTC	CASSLAGGKNIQYF	TRBV7-2	TRBJ2-4	NA	TRBD2
TGTGCCAGCAGTTTAACAGGGGGTGAGACCCAGTACTTC	CASSLTGGETQYF	TRBV27	TRBJ2-5	NA	TRBD1
TGCGCCAGCAGCCTGAACCCCTCTGGGGCCAACGTCCTGACTTTC	CASSLNPSGANVLTF	TRBV9	TRBJ2-6	NA	NA
TGTGCCAGCAGTACCTCAGACAGGGTAGGTGCTTTCTTT	CASSTSDRVGAFF	TRBV2	TRBJ1-1	NA	TRBD1
TGCAGCGTTGACGACTTAGCGGGGGGCCTGACCAATGAGCAGTTCTTC	CSVDDLAGGLTNEQFF	TRBV29-1	TRBJ2-1	NA	TRBD2
TGTGCCAGCAGTGAAAGGGATTACAACTCTGGAAACACCATATATTTT	CASSERDYNSGNTIYF	TRBV2	TRBJ1-3	NA	NA
TGTGCCTGGATGACAAACGGAGGCTACACCTTC	CAWMTNGGYTF	TRBV30	TRBJ1-2	NA	NA
TGTGCCAGCAGCCCGGGGGTCAACACCGGGGAGCTGTTTTTT	CASSPGVNTGELFF	TRBV11-2	TRBJ2-2	NA	NA
TGTGCCAGCAGCCAATTAGTAGGGACCTACAATGAGCAGTTCTTC	CASSQLVGTYNEQFF	TRBV14	TRBJ2-1	once	NA
TGTGCCAGCAGTTACAGGGCCTACCAAGAGACCCAGTACTTC	CASSYRAYQETQYF	TRBV6-6	TRBJ2-5	NA	NA
TGTGCCAGCAGCTTAACCGCGACATCGGGCGGGGAGCTGTTTTTT	CASSLTATSGGELFF	TRBV7-3	TRBJ2-2	NA	NA
TGCGCCAGCAGCCCGAGGACTAGCGGGGGTCACACCGGGGAGCTGTTTTTT	CASSPRTSGGHTGELFF	TRBV4-3	TRBJ2-2	NA	TRBD2
TGTGCCATCAGTGAGCTAGGGATAACACTGAACACTGAAGCTTTCTTT	CAISELGITLNTEAFF	TRBV10-3	TRBJ1-1	NA	NA
TGCGCCAGCAGCCAAGTTGACCTGGGGTTTTTTAATGAGCAGTTCTTC	CASSQVDLGFFNEQFF	TRBV4-1	TRBJ2-1	few	NA
TGCGCCAGCAGCCAAGCATGGCAAAGGGGTGAGCAGTACTTC	CASSQAWQRGEQYF	TRBV4-3	TRBJ2-7	NA	NA
TGTGCCATCAGCGCCGGACTTGAAAAACCCTACGAGCAGTACTTC	CAISAGLEKPYEQYF	TRBV10-3	TRBJ2-7	NA	NA
TGTGCCACCGCGGAGGGGGCACGAACTGAAGCTTTCTTT	CATAEGARTEAFF	TRBV9	TRBJ1-1	NA	TRBD1
TGTGCCAGCAGCCCCAGGGTGGCGATCTCTGGAAACACCATATATTTT	CASSPRVAISGNTIYF	TRBV7-9	TRBJ1-3	NA	NA
TGTGCCAGTAGGGAGGGACAGGGGGCCAGGCAGCCCCAGCATTTT	CASREGQGARQPQHF	TRBV19	TRBJ1-5	NA	TRBD1
TGTGCCAGCAGCGCGAGGACAGGGAAAGAGACCCAGTACTTC	CASSARTGKETQYF	TRBV7-9	TRBJ2-5	NA	TRBD1
TGCAGCGTTGTAGTCAGTCTCACTGAAGCTTTCTTT	CSVVVSLTEAFF	TRBV29-1	TRBJ1-1	NA	NA
TGTGCCAGCAGTGAACCCCGTAGGTCCGGAGATGAGCAGTTCTTC	CASSEPRRSGDEQFF	TRBV25-1	TRBJ2-1	NA	NA
TGTGCCAGCAGCCGGACTGGGGAGCAGTTCTTC	CASSRTGEQFF	TRBV7-8	TRBJ2-1	NA	NA